These T cell receptor beta chains were read from a single sample in a study of T cell responses to AZD1222 COVID-19 vaccine. This table comes from immunoSEQ multiplex PCR, and its TCRdb copy is limited to in-frame clones, with some not included. The sample contains 85,000 to 130,000 clones, approximately 90% of which appear only once. Sequenced here: peripheral blood, sampled on day 0 of AZD1222 vaccination. These receptors were collected from an adult in good health. Each CDR3 is given with its conserved first and last residue. The order of the fields is clone size, J gene, D gene, V gene, CDR3 DNA, CDR3 protein. A D gene is named only where the DNA matches it firmly. A clone size is listed for some rows: how often the clone was seen (once, few, many), or a class if it is expanded.

size: NA
J: TRBJ1-6
D: TRBD1
V: TRBV24-1
DNA: TGTGCCACCAGTGAACCCTGGGACAGCGTAAATTCACCCCTCCACTTT
CDR3: CATSEPWDSVNSPLHF

size: NA
J: TRBJ2-3
D: TRBD2
V: TRBV10-3
DNA: TGTGCCATCAGTGCGACTAGCGGGGGCACAGATACGCAGTATTTT
CDR3: CAISATSGGTDTQYF

size: NA
J: TRBJ2-7
D: TRBD1
V: TRBV18
DNA: TGTGCCAGCTCAACAAACAGGGGAAGAGGGTCCTACGAGCAGTACTTC
CDR3: CASSTNRGRGSYEQYF

size: NA
J: TRBJ1-2
D: NA
V: TRBV7-2
DNA: TGTGCCAGCAGCTTGGGAGGTCCCTATGGCTACACCTTC
CDR3: CASSLGGPYGYTF

size: NA
J: TRBJ1-4
D: TRBD1
V: TRBV28
DNA: TGTGCCAGCAGTTTTCTGGACAGGGGGCGCCTACGGGGTGAAAAACTGTTTTTT
CDR3: CASSFLDRGRLRGEKLFF

size: few
J: TRBJ1-6
D: NA
V: TRBV2
DNA: TGTGCCAGCAGTGAATGGGGGCTTGGGTCACCCCTCCACTTT
CDR3: CASSEWGLGSPLHF

size: once
J: TRBJ1-1
D: NA
V: TRBV18
DNA: TGTGCCAGCTCACCATCCATGGTCATGAACACTGAAGCTTTCTTT
CDR3: CASSPSMVMNTEAFF

size: NA
J: TRBJ1-2
D: NA
V: TRBV5-1
DNA: TGCGCCAGCAGCTTGGTGAGCTCAAATGGCTACACCTTC
CDR3: CASSLVSSNGYTF

size: NA
J: TRBJ1-6
D: NA
V: TRBV7-3
DNA: TGTGCCAGCAGCTTAACAGGGGATAATTCACCCCTCCACTTT
CDR3: CASSLTGDNSPLHF

size: NA
J: TRBJ2-3
D: TRBD1
V: TRBV18
DNA: TGTGCCAGCTCACGGACAGGGGCCTACGCAGATACGCAGTATTTT
CDR3: CASSRTGAYADTQYF

size: NA
J: TRBJ1-2
D: NA
V: TRBV6-5
DNA: TGTGCCAGCAGTTACCGACCCCCGCAGGGATATGGCTACACCTTC
CDR3: CASSYRPPQGYGYTF

size: NA
J: TRBJ1-2
D: NA
V: TRBV25-1
DNA: TGTGCCAGCAGCCTGACCGACGGGGGGAGCGATGGCTACACCTTC
CDR3: CASSLTDGGSDGYTF